This is a list of T cell receptor beta chains from one sample in a study of T cell repertoires in cytomegalovirus infection. No antigen has been identified for these receptors. TCRdb reprocessed the reads via MiXCR and lists one record per CDR3 protein. The sample has more than 50,000 distinct CDR3 sequences; about 33% are singletons. Sample: PBMCs, sequenced either directly or after in vitro stimulation (not recorded which). The receptor source for this set is a human donor in good health (CMV status not recorded). Some clones in this sample may be carry-over from other donors' samples. Each CDR3 is given with its conserved first and last residue. Each record gives: clone size, D gene, V gene, J gene, CDR3 DNA, CDR3 protein. The D gene is left open where the match is weak. A clone size is listed for some rows: how often the clone was seen (once, few, many), or a class if it is expanded.

clone size: many
D gene: .
V gene: TRBV2
J gene: TRBJ1-5
CDR3 DNA: TGTGCCAGCAGTCTGGGACACCGAGAACAGCCCCAGCATTTT
CDR3 protein: CASSLGHREQPQHF

clone size: few
D gene: TRBD2
V gene: TRBV7-2
J gene: TRBJ2-7
CDR3 DNA: TGTGCCAGCAGCTTACAACGTTCAGGGACTAGCCAGTACTTC
CDR3 protein: CASSLQRSGTSQYF

clone size: .
D gene: .
V gene: TRBV19
J gene: TRBJ2-1
CDR3 DNA: TGTGCCAGTACCCTGGAGGGCGGAGGGTACAATGAGCAGTTCTTC
CDR3 protein: CASTLEGGGYNEQFF

clone size: few
D gene: .
V gene: TRBV12-3/TRBV12-4
J gene: TRBJ1-3
CDR3 DNA: TGTGCCAGCAGTTTCAACACGAACACCATATATTTT
CDR3 protein: CASSFNTNTIYF

clone size: few
D gene: .
V gene: TRBV19
J gene: TRBJ1-5
CDR3 DNA: TGTGCCAGTAAGAGGGGGGGATATAGCAATCAGCCCCAGCATTTT
CDR3 protein: CASKRGGYSNQPQHF

clone size: .
D gene: .
V gene: TRBV6-1
J gene: TRBJ1-6
CDR3 DNA: TGTGCCAGCAGTGAACACGGGGGCGCAGGTCGTTCGCCCCTCCACTTT
CDR3 protein: CASSEHGGAGRSPLHF

clone size: few
D gene: TRBD1
V gene: TRBV7-6
J gene: TRBJ2-5
CDR3 DNA: TGTGCCAGCAGCCGAGGGTCGGCAGGGGGTTTCCAAGAGACCCAGTACTTC
CDR3 protein: CASSRGSAGGFQETQYF

clone size: .
D gene: .
V gene: TRBV12-3/TRBV12-4
J gene: TRBJ2-3
CDR3 DNA: TGTGCCAGCAGAACCACACAGGGCCCGGATACGCAGTATTTT
CDR3 protein: CASRTTQGPDTQYF

clone size: .
D gene: .
V gene: TRBV7-2
J gene: TRBJ1-5
CDR3 DNA: TGTGCCAGCAGCCCGGGGGGGGCCGGCAATCAGCCCCAGCATTTT
CDR3 protein: CASSPGGAGNQPQHF

clone size: few
D gene: TRBD2
V gene: TRBV7-9
J gene: TRBJ2-1
CDR3 DNA: TGTGCCAGCAGCCCACAAGGACTAGCCAAGGGGTTCTTC
CDR3 protein: CASSPQGLAKGFF

clone size: .
D gene: .
V gene: TRBV9
J gene: TRBJ2-3
CDR3 DNA: TGTGCCAGCAGCGTACAGACAGATACGCAGTATTTT
CDR3 protein: CASSVQTDTQYF

clone size: .
D gene: .
V gene: TRBV7-2
J gene: TRBJ2-2
CDR3 DNA: TGTGCCAGCGTAACTAGGGGGAACACCGGGGAGCTGTTTTTT
CDR3 protein: CASVTRGNTGELFF

clone size: .
D gene: .
V gene: TRBV19
J gene: TRBJ2-7
CDR3 DNA: TGTGCCAGTAGTTCTCGGACGGGGAGAGGTGCCTACGAGCAGTACTTC
CDR3 protein: CASSSRTGRGAYEQYF

clone size: .
D gene: TRBD1
V gene: TRBV2
J gene: TRBJ2-3
CDR3 DNA: TGTGCCAGCAGTGCAGAGCCTGGGCTGACAGGGACCACCGGCACAGATACGCAGTATTTT
CDR3 protein: CASSAEPGLTGTTGTDTQYF

clone size: .
D gene: .
V gene: TRBV28
J gene: TRBJ2-5
CDR3 DNA: TGTGCCAGCAGTTGGGACGGGAATCCCAAGAAGACCCAGTACTTC
CDR3 protein: CASSWDGNPKKTQYF

clone size: .
D gene: .
V gene: TRBV7-9
J gene: TRBJ2-7
CDR3 DNA: TGTGCCAGCAGCAAACCCGGGACAACCCTCTACGAGCAGTACTTC
CDR3 protein: CASSKPGTTLYEQYF

clone size: .
D gene: .
V gene: TRBV9
J gene: TRBJ2-3
CDR3 DNA: TGTGCCAGCAGCGTAGAGGGAACAGGGTCAGATACGCAGTATTTT
CDR3 protein: CASSVEGTGSDTQYF

clone size: few
D gene: .
V gene: TRBV4-1
J gene: TRBJ1-2
CDR3 DNA: TGCGCCAGCAGCCAGCGCAGGGAGGACTATGGCTACACCTTC
CDR3 protein: CASSQRREDYGYTF

clone size: few
D gene: .
V gene: TRBV7-9
J gene: TRBJ1-4
CDR3 DNA: TGTGCCAGCAGCGCCCGGGTCTCTAATGAAAAACTGTTTTTT
CDR3 protein: CASSARVSNEKLFF

clone size: .
D gene: .
V gene: TRBV28
J gene: TRBJ2-1
CDR3 DNA: TGTGCCAGCCAGATGGGGGACTCCTACAATGAGCAGTTCTTC
CDR3 protein: CASQMGDSYNEQFF

clone size: many
D gene: TRBD1
V gene: TRBV12-3/TRBV12-4
J gene: TRBJ1-2
CDR3 DNA: TGTGCCAGCAGTAACCGACAGGGGGCCCGCGCCTATGGCTACACCTTC
CDR3 protein: CASSNRQGARAYGYTF

clone size: .
D gene: .
V gene: TRBV15
J gene: TRBJ1-4
CDR3 DNA: TGTGCCACCAGCAGAGAGGGGCGTGAAAAACTGTTTTTT
CDR3 protein: CATSREGREKLFF

clone size: many
D gene: .
V gene: TRBV28
J gene: TRBJ2-7
CDR3 DNA: TGTGCCAGCAGAACCCCGGCGGACGGGGGGCTATACGAGCAGTACTTC
CDR3 protein: CASRTPADGGLYEQYF

clone size: .
D gene: .
V gene: TRBV6-1
J gene: TRBJ1-2
CDR3 DNA: TGTGCCAGCAAGTGGGTTATTGGAGGCTACACCTTC
CDR3 protein: CASKWVIGGYTF

clone size: few
D gene: TRBD2
V gene: TRBV9
J gene: TRBJ2-3
CDR3 DNA: TGTGCCAGCAGCGCCGATATCGGAGCGGGGGGTTTGGAAGACACGCAGTATTTT
CDR3 protein: CASSADIGAGGLEDTQYF

clone size: .
D gene: .
V gene: TRBV11-2
J gene: TRBJ2-7
CDR3 DNA: TGTGCCAGCAGCTTAGAGCAGGGGAGATCCTACGAGCAGTACTTC
CDR3 protein: CASSLEQGRSYEQYF

clone size: many
D gene: TRBD2
V gene: TRBV7-2
J gene: TRBJ2-3
CDR3 DNA: TGTGCCAGCAGCTTAATGAGCGGGGGGGCCGGAGATACGCAGTATTTT
CDR3 protein: CASSLMSGGAGDTQYF

clone size: few
D gene: TRBD1
V gene: TRBV7-9
J gene: TRBJ1-1
CDR3 DNA: TGTGCCAGCAGCTCTGAAATGGACAGGCCGATGAACACTGAAGCTTTCTTT
CDR3 protein: CASSSEMDRPMNTEAFF

clone size: .
D gene: .
V gene: TRBV20-1
J gene: TRBJ1-1
CDR3 DNA: TGCAGTGCTAGAGGGGCAGGGCCTGGGGCTTTCTTT
CDR3 protein: CSARGAGPGAFF

clone size: few
D gene: .
V gene: TRBV6-2/TRBV6-3
J gene: TRBJ2-3
CDR3 DNA: TGTGCCAGCAGTTACCAGCGTCTCAGCACAGATACGCAGTATTTT
CDR3 protein: CASSYQRLSTDTQYF